The subject of this entry is one TCR beta chain. The antigen remains unidentified. A much larger clone lies a single base off, so this may be a read error. This sample was taken from a study of blood T cells in healthy people across ages. Study at large: Template switching recovered approximately one barcoded beta molecule for every two T cells. Study-wide results and limits: Getting older went along with TCR beta diversity per million T cells dropping roughly linearly.

Per germline, CDR1 ENHRY and CDR2 SYGVKD. This CDR3 spans 14 amino acids. V lost 3 bases and J lost 6; bases outside the gene matches: 3. Through a sample-barcoded 5' primer and a J-beta primer mix, a second PCR was run for roughly 7 to 12 cycles. TCRdb redid the calling of the 5' RACE reads with MiXCR, one entry per CDR3 protein. The sample contains 850,000 or so distinct CDR3 sequences, 29% of which appear only once. The gene calls are TRBV10-3 and TRBJ2-1; TRBD2 matches at 9 bases. Sequenced: blood. This TCR derives from a woman aged 80 or over in good health. CDR3 DNA sequence: TGTGCCATCAGTGACAAAGCGGGGGGCAATGAGCAGTTCTTC. This codes for CAISDKAGGNEQFF.